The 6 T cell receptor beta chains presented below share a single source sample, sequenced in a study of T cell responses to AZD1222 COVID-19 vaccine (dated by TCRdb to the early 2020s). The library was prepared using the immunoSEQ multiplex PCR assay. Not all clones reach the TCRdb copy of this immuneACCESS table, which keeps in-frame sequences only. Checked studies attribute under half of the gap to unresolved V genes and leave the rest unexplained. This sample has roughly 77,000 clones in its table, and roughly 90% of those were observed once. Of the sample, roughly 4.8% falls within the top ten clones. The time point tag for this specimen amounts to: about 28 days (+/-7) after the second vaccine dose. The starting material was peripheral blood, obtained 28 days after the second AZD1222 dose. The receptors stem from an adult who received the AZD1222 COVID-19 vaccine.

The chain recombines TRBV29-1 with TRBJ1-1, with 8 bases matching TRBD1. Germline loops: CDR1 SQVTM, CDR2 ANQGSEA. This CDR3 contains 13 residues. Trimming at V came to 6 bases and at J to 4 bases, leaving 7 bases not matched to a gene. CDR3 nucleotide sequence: TGCAGCGTCGGACAGGGAGGATTCACTGAAGCTTTCTTT. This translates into CSVGQGGFTEAFF.

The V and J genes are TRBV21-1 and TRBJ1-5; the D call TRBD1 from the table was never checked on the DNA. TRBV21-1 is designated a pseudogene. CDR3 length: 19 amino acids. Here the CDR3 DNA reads TGTGCCAGCAGCGCCCCGGTTTTGGGGGCAAAGTATAGCAATCAGCCCCAGCATTTT. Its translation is CASSAPVLGAKYSNQPQHF.

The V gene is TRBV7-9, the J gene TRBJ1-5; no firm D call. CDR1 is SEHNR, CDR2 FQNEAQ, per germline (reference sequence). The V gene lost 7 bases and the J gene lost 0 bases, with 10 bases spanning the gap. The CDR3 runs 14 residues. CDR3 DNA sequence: TGTGCCAGCACCGGGGTGGATAGCAATCAGCCCCAGCATTTT. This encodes CASTGVDSNQPQHF.

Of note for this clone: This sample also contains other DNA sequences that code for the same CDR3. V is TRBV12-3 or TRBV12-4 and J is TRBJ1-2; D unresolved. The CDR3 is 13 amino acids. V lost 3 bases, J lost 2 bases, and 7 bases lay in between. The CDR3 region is CASSFGRNYGYTF. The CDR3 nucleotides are TGTGCCAGCAGTTTTGGCAGGAACTATGGCTACACCTTC.

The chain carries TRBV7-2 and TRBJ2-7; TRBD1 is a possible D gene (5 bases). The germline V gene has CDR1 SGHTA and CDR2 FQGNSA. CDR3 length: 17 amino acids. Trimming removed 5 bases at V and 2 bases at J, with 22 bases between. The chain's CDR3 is CASSRPPQGTIPYEQYF. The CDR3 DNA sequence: TGTGCCAGCAGCCGCCCCCCGCAGGGAACGATCCCCTACGAGCAGTACTTC.

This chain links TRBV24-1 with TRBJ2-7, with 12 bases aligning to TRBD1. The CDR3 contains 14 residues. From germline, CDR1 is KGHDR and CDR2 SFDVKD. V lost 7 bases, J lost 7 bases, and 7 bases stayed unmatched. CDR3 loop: CATRPGQGAEEQYF. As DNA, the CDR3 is TGTGCCACCAGGCCGGGACAGGGGGCAGAGGAGCAGTACTTC.